This T cell receptor (beta chain) is drawn from a study of response to subunit inactivated influenza vaccine. Study-level points and caveats: The authors offered the suggestion that each seasonal influenza vaccination recruits few new T cells.

TCRdb reprocessed the RT-PCR reads with MiXCR, giving one entry per CDR3 protein. The sample shows 500,000 or so distinct CDR3 sequences, 15% to 20% of them seen only once. Turning to this clonotype: Its target is not known.

The V and J ends lost 8 bases and 9 bases respectively, with 11 bases between them. The CDR3 contains 12 residues. Germline V gene lookup returns CDR1 LNHNV and CDR2 YYDKDF (reference sequence). The source is a man between 50 and 75 years old who received an inactivated influenza vaccine. Sequences were derived from CD4+ T cells sorted from PBMCs, sampled around 25 months after vaccination. The chain carries TRBV15 and TRBJ1-6, with no clear D. CDR3 DNA sequence: TGTGCCACCGGGAAGGCAGGTTCACCCCTCCACTTT. Translated, it gives CATGKAGSPLHF. Complete variable domain (other parts from reference TRBV15 and TRBJ1-6): DAMVIQNPRYQVTQFGKPVTLSCSQTLNHNVMYWYQQKSSQAPKLLFHYYDKDFNNEADTPDNFQSRRPNTSFCFLDIRSPGLGDTAMYLCATGKAGSPLHFGNGTRLTVT.